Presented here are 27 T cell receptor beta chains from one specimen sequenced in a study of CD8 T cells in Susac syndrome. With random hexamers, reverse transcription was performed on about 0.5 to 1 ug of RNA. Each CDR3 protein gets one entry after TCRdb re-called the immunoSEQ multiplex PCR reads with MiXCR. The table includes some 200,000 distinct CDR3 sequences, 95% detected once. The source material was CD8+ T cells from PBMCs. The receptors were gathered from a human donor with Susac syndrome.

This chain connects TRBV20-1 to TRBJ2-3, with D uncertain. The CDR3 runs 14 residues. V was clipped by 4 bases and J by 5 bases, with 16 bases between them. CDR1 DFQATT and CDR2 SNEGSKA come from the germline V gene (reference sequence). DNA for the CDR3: TGCAGTGCTATCGATGTTGGCGCAAGAGATACGCAGTATTTT. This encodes CSAIDVGARDTQYF.

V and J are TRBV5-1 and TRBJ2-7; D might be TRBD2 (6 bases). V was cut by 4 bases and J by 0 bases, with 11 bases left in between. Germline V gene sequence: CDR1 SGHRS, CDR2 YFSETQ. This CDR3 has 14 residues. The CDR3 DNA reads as TGCGCCAGCAGCCGGCGGGGAAGCTCCTACGAGCAGTACTTC. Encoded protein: CASSRRGSSYEQYF.

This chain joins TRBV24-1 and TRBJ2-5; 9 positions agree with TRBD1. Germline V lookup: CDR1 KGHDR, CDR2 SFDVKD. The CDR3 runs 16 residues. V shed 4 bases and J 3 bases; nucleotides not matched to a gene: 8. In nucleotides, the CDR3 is TGTGCCACCAGTGAAACCCAAAGGACAGGGGAAGAGACCCAGTACTTC. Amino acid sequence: CATSETQRTGEETQYF.

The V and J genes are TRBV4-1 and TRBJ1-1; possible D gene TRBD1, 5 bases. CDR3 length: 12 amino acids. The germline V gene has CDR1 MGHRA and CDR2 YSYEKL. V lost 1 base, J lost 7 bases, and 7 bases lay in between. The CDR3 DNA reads TGCGCCAGCAGCCAAGCTGACAGTGAAGCTTTCTTT. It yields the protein CASSQADSEAFF.

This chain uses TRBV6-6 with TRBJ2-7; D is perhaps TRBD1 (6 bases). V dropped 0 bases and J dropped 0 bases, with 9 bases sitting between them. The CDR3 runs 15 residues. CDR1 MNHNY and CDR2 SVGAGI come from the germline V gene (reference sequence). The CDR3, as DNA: TGTGCCAGCAGTTACTCGGACAGTGGCTCCTACGAGCAGTACTTC. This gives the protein CASSYSDSGSYEQYF.

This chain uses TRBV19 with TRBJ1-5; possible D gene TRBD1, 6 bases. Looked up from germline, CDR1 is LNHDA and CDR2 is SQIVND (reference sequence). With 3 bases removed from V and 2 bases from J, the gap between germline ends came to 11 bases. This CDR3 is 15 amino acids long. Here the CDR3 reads CASSITQGGNQPQHF. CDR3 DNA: TGTGCCAGTAGTATTACACAGGGCGGCAATCAGCCCCAGCATTTT. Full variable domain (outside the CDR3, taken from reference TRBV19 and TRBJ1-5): DGGITQSPKYLFRKEGQNVTLSCEQNLNHDAMYWYRQDPGQGLRLIYYSQIVNDFQKGDIAEGYSVSREKKESFPLTVTSAQKNPTAFYLCASSITQGGNQPQHFGDGTRLSIL.

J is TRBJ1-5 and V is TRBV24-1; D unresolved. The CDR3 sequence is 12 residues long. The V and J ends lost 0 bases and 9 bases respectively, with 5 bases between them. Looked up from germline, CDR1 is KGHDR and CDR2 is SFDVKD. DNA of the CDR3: TGTGCCACCAGTGATTTGGGTGGGCCCCAGCATTTT. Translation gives CATSDLGGPQHF.

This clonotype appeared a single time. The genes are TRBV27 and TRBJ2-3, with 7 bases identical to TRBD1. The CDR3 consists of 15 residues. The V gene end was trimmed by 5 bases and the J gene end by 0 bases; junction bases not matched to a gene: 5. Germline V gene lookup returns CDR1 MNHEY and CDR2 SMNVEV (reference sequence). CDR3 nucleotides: TGTGCCAGCAGTCAAACAGGGGTCAGCACAGATACGCAGTATTTT. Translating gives CASSQTGVSTDTQYF.

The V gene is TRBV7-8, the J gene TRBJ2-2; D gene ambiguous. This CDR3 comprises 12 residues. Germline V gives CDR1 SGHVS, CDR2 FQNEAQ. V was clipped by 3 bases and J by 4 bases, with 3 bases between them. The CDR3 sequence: CASSFATGELFF. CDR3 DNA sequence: TGTGCCAGCAGCTTTGCCACCGGGGAGCTGTTTTTT.

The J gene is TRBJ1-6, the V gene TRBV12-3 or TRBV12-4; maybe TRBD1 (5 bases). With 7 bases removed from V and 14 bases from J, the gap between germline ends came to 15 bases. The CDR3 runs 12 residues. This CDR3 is CASTHIGAALHF. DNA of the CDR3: TGTGCCAGCACCCACATAGGGGCGGCCCTCCACTTT.

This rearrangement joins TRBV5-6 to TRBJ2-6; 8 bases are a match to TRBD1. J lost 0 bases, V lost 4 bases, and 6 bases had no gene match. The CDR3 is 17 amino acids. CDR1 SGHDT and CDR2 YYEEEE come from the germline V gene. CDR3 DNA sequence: TGTGCCAGCAGCGCTGGGACAGGAAGCTCTGGGGCCAACGTCCTGACTTTC. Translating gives CASSAGTGSSGANVLTF.

The CDR3 region is CASSLVLAGTDTQYF. For the CDR3, the DNA is TGTGCCAGCAGCTTAGTCTTAGCGGGCACAGATACGCAGTATTTT. The chain has TRBV7-9 and TRBJ2-3; maybe TRBD2 (6 bases). The germline gives CDR1 SEHNR, CDR2 FQNEAQ (reference sequence). V lost 1 base and J 1 base, leaving 9 bases between the germline ends. The CDR3 extends over 15 amino acids.

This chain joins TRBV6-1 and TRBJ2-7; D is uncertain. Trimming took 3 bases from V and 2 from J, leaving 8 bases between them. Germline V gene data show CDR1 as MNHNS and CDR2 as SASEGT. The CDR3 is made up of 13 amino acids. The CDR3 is CASSEADPYEQYF. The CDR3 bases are TGTGCCAGCAGTGAGGCCGATCCCTACGAGCAGTACTTC.

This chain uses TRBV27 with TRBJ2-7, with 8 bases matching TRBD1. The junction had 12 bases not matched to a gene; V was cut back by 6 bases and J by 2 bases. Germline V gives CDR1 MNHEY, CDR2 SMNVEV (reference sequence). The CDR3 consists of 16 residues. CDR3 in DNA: TGTGCCAGCAGCTATAGTCAGGGGGCAAGGACCTACGAGCAGTACTTC. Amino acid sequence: CASSYSQGARTYEQYF.

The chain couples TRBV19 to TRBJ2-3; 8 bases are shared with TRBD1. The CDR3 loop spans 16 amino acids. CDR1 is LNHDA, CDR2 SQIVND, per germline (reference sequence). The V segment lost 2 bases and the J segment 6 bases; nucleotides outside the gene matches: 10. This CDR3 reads CASSILAGGSLDTQYF. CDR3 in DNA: TGTGCCAGTAGTATATTGGCAGGGGGCTCCTTGGATACGCAGTATTTT.

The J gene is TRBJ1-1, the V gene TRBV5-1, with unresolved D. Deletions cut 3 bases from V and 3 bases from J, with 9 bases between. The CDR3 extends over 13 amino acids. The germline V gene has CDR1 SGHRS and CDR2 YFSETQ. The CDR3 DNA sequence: TGCGCCAGCAGCTCCTTTTTTGACACTGAAGCTTTCTTT. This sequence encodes CASSSFFDTEAFF. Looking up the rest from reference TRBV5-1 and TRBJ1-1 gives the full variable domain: KAGVTQTPRYLIKTRGQQVTLSCSPISGHRSVSWYQQTPGQGLQFLFEYFSETQRNKGNFPGRFSGRQFSNSRSEMNVSTLELGDSALYLCASSSFFDTEAFFGQGTRLTVV.

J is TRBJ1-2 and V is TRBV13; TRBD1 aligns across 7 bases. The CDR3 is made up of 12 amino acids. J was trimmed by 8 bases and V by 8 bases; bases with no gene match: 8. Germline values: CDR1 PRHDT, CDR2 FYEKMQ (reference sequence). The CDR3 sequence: CASRQGLQGYTF. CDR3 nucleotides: TGTGCCAGCCGACAGGGCCTTCAGGGCTACACCTTC.

CDR3 DNA sequence: TGTGCCAGCAGCGTAGATCCTAGCGGGGTCTACAATGAGCAGTTCTTC. Encoded protein: CASSVDPSGVYNEQFF. The genes are TRBV9 and TRBJ2-1; 9 nucleotides line up with TRBD2. Germline V gives CDR1 SGDLS, CDR2 YYNGEE. The CDR3 has 16 amino acids. Trimming took 0 bases from V and 3 from J; bases not matched to a gene: 4. The full variable domain, completed using reference TRBV9 and TRBJ2-1, is DSGVTQTPKHLITATGQRVTLRCSPRSGDLSVYWYQQSLDQGLQFLIQYYNGEERAKGNILERFSAQQFPDLHSELNLSSLELGDSALYFCASSVDPSGVYNEQFFGPGTRLTVL.

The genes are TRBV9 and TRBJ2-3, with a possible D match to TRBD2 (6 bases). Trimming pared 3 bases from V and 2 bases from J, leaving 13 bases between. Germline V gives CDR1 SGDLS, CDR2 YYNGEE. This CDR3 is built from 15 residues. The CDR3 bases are TGTGCCAGCAGCGCCCATGCGGGGCCCACAGATACGCAGTATTTT. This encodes CASSAHAGPTDTQYF. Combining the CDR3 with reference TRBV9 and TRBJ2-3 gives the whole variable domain DSGVTQTPKHLITATGQRVTLRCSPRSGDLSVYWYQQSLDQGLQFLIQYYNGEERAKGNILERFSAQQFPDLHSELNLSSLELGDSALYFCASSAHAGPTDTQYFGPGTRLTVL.

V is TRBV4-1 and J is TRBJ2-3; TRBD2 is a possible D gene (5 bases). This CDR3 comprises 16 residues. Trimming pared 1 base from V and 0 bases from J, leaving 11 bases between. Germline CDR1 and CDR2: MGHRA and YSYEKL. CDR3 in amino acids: CASSQVRGRSTDTQYF. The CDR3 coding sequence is TGCGCCAGCAGCCAAGTCAGAGGGCGCAGCACAGATACGCAGTATTTT.

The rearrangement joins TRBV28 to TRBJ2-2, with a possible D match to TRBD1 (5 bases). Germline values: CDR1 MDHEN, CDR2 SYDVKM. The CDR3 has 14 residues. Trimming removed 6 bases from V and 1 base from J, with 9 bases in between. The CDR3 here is CASRGAMNTGELFF. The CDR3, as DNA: TGTGCCAGCAGAGGGGCGATGAACACCGGGGAGCTGTTTTTT. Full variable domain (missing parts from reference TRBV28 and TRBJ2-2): DVKVTQSSRYLVKRTGEKVFLECVQDMDHENMFWYRQDPGLGLRLIYFSYDVKMKEKGDIPEGYSVSREKKERFSLILESASTNQTSMYLCASRGAMNTGELFFGEGSRLTVL.

CDR3 amino acids: CSAMYSGTSGGTPLYNEQFF. CDR3 coding DNA: TGCAGTGCTATGTACTCCGGGACTAGCGGGGGGACCCCCCTCTACAATGAGCAGTTCTTC. The chain joins TRBV20-1 to TRBJ2-1; 15 bases match TRBD2. There are 20 residues in the CDR3. Germline-derived CDR1 and CDR2 are DFQATT and SNEGSKA (reference sequence). V dropped 4 bases and J dropped 3; count of bases not matched to a gene: 16.

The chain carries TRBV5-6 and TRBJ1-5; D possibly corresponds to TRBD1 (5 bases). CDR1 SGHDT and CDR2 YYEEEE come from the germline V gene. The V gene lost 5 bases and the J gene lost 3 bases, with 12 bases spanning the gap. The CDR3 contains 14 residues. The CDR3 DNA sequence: TGTGCCAGCAGTTTAGGGACGGCCAATCAGCCCCAGCATTTT. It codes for CASSLGTANQPQHF.

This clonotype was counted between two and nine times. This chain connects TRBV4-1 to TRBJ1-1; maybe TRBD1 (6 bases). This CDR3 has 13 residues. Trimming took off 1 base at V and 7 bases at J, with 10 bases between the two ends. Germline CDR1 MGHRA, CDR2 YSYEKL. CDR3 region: CASSQGTDYEAFF. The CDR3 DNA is TGCGCCAGCAGCCAAGGGACAGATTATGAAGCTTTCTTT.

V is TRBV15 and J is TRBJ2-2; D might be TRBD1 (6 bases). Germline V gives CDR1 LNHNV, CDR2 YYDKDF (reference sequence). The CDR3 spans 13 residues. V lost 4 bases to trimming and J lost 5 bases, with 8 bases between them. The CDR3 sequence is CATSIQGTGELFF. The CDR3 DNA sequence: TGTGCCACCAGCATTCAGGGGACCGGGGAGCTGTTTTTT. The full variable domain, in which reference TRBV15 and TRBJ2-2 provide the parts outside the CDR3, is DAMVIQNPRYQVTQFGKPVTLSCSQTLNHNVMYWYQQKSSQAPKLLFHYYDKDFNNEADTPDNFQSRRPNTSFCFLDIRSPGLGDTAMYLCATSIQGTGELFFGEGSRLTVL.

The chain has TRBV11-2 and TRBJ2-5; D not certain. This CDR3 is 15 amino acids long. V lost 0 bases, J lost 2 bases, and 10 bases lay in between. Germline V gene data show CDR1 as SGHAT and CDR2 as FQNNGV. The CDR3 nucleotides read TGTGCCAGCAGCTTAGATGAGACGCTTCAAGAGACCCAGTACTTC. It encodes CASSLDETLQETQYF.

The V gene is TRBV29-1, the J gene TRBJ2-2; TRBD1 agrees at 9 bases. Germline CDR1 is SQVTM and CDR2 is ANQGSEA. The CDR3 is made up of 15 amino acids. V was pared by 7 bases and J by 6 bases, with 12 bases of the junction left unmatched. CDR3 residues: CSATTGTGLAGELFF. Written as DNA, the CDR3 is TGCAGCGCTACTACCGGGACAGGGTTGGCCGGGGAGCTGTTTTTT.